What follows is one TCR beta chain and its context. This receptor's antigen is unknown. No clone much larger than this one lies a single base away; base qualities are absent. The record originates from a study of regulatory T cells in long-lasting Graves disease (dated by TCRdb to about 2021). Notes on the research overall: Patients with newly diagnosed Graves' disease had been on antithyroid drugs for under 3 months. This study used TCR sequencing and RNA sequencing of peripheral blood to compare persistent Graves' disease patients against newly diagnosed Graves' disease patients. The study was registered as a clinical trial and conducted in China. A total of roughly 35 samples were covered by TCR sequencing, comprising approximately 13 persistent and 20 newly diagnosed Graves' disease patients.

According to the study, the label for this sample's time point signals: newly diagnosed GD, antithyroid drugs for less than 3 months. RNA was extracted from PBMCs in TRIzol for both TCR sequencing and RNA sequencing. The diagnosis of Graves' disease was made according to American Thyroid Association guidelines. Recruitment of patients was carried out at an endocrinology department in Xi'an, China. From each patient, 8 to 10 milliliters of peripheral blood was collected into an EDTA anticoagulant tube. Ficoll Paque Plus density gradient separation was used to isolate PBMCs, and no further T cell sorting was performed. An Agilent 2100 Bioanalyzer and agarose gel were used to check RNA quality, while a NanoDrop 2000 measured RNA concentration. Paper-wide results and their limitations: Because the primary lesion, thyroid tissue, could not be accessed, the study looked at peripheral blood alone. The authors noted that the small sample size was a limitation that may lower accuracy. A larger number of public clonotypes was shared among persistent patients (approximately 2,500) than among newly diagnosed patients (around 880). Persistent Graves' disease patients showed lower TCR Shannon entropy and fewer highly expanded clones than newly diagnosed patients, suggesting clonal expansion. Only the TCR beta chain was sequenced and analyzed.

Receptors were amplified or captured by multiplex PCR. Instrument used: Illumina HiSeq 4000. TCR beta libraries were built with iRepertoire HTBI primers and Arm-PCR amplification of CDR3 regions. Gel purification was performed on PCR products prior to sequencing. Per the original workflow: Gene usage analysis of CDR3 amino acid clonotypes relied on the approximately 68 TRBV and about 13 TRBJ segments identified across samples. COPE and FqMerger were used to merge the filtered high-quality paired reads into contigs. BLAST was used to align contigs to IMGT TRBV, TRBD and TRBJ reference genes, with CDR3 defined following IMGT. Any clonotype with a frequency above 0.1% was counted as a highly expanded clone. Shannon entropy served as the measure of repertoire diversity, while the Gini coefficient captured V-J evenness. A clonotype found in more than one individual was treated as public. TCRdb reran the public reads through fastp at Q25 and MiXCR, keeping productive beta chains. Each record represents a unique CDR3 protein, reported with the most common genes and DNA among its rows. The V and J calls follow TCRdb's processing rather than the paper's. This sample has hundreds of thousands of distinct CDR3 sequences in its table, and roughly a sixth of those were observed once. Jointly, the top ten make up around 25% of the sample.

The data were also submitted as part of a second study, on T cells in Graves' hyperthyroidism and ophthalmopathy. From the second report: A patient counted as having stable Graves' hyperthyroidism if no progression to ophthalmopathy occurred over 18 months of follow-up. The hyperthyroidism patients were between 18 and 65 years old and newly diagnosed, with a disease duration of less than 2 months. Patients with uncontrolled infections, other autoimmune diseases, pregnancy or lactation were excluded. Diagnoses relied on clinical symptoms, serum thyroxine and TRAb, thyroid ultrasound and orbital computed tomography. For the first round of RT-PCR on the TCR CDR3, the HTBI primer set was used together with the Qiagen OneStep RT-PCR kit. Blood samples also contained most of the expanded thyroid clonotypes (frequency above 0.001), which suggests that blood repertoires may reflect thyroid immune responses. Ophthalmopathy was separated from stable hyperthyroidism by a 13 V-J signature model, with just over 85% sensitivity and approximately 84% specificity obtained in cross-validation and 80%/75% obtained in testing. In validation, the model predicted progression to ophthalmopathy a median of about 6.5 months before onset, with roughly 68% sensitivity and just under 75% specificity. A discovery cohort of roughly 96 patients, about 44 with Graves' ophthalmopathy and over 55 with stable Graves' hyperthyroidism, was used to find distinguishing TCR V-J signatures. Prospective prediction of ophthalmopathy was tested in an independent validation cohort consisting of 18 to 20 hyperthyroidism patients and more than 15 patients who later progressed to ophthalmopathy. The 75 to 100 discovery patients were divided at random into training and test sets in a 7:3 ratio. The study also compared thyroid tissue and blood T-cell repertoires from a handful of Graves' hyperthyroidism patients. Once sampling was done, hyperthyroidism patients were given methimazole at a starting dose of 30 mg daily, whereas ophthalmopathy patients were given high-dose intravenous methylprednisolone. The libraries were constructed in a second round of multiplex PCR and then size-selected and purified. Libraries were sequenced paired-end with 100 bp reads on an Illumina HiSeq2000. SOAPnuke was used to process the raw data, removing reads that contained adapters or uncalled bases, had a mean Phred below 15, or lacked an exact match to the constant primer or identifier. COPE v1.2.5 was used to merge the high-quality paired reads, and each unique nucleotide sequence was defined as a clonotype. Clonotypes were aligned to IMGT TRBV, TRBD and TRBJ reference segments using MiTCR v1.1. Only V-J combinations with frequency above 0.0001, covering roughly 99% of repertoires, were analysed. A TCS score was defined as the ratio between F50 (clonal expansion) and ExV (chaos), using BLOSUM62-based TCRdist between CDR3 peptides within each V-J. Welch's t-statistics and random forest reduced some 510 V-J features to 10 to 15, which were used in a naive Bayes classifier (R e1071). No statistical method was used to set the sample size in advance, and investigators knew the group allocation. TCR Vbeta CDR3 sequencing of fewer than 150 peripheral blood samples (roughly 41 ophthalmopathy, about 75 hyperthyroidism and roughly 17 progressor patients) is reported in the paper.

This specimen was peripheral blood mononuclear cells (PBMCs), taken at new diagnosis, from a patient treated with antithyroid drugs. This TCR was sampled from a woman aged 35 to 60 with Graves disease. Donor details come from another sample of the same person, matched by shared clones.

The sequence in DNA is TGTGCCAGCAGAATGAGACTCGTTTCCCTTTACAATGAGCAGTTCTTC. Translated, it reads CASRMRLVSLYNEQFF. This chain joins TRBV28 to TRBJ2-1; the D gene is unclear. V was cut back by 6 bases and J by 4 bases, leaving a gap of 19 bases between them. The CDR3 starts with the cysteine, ends with the phenylalanine, and has 16 residues. Only the CDR3 DNA stays, 48 bases, in frame from base 1. CDR1 and CDR2 are read off the germline V gene as MDHEN and SYDVKM.